This is a list of T cell receptor beta chains from one sample in a study of blood T cells in healthy people across ages. TCRdb analysed the 5' RACE reads with MiXCR anew, one entry per CDR3 protein. The table lists 1.5 million to 2 million distinct CDR3 sequences, around 35% of them singletons. Sequencing was carried out using blood. The receptors originated from a woman in her 30s in good health. The CDR3 runs from the conserved cysteine through the conserved F or W. The order of the fields is D gene, clone size, J gene, V gene, CDR3 protein, CDR3 DNA. A D gene is named only where the DNA matches it firmly. A row's size may be missing; if present it is once, few, many or a size class.

TRBD2,NA,TRBJ2-3,TRBV7-9,CASSHGLAGKKTDTQYF,TGTGCCAGCAGCCACGGACTAGCGGGAAAGAAAACAGATACGCAGTATTTT
NA,many,TRBJ1-2,TRBV5-1,CASSAERYGYTF,TGCGCCAGCAGCGCGGAGCGGTATGGCTACACCTTC
NA,few,TRBJ2-7,TRBV20-1,CSVDFRPGGPQYF,TGCAGTGTTGACTTTCGGCCCGGAGGGCCCCAGTACTTC
NA,NA,TRBJ2-7,TRBV5-1,CASSLAGIWDEQYF,TGCGCCAGCAGCTTAGCAGGGATCTGGGACGAGCAGTACTTC
TRBD1,NA,TRBJ2-3,TRBV28,CASSPGTGVPDTQYF,TGTGCCAGCAGTCCCGGGACAGGGGTGCCAGATACGCAGTATTTT
TRBD1,many,TRBJ2-7,TRBV3-1,CASSQGQGGEQYF,TGCGCCAGCAGCCAGGGACAGGGAGGGGAGCAGTACTTC
NA,NA,TRBJ2-3,TRBV5-1,CASSLGGNPRTDTQYF,TGCGCCAGCAGCTTGGGAGGGAACCCCAGGACAGATACGCAGTATTTT
NA,few,TRBJ2-5,TRBV7-9,CASSLSTRWETQYF,TGTGCCAGCAGCTTATCAACTCGCTGGGAGACCCAGTACTTC
NA,few,TRBJ1-2,TRBV2,CASSESPYGYTF,TGTGCCAGCAGTGAATCCCCCTATGGCTACACCTTC
TRBD1,NA,TRBJ2-3,TRBV24-1,CATSDSRQGLDTQYF,TGTGCCACCAGTGATTCCCGACAGGGCCTAGATACGCAGTATTTT
NA,few,TRBJ1-1,TRBV6-6,CASSYPLGGPNTEAFF,TGTGCCAGCAGTTACCCGTTAGGGGGTCCGAACACTGAAGCTTTCTTT
NA,NA,TRBJ2-5,TRBV7-9,CASSLSRGLETQYF,TGTGCCAGCAGCTTATCACGGGGGCTAGAGACCCAGTACTTC
NA,few,TRBJ1-1,TRBV29-1,CSVEAGRTEAFF,TGCAGCGTTGAGGCAGGGCGGACTGAAGCTTTCTTT
NA,few,TRBJ2-3,TRBV12-3/TRBV12-4,CASRPGRASTDTQYF,TGTGCCAGCAGGCCGGGACGCGCGAGCACAGATACGCAGTATTTT
NA,few,TRBJ1-6,TRBV27,CASSLSGARGSPLHF,TGTGCCAGCAGTTTATCCGGGGCCCGAGGTTCACCCCTCCACTTT
TRBD2,NA,TRBJ2-3,TRBV6-2/TRBV6-3,CASRRDRLAITDTQYF,TGTGCCAGCAGACGGGACCGACTAGCTATCACAGATACGCAGTATTTT
TRBD1,NA,TRBJ1-6,TRBV7-6,CASSYDREPPLHF,TGTGCCAGCAGCTACGACAGGGAACCACCCCTCCACTTT
NA,NA,TRBJ1-5,TRBV12-3/TRBV12-4,CASSLGGGRANQPQHF,TGTGCCAGCAGTTTAGGAGGAGGGAGGGCTAATCAGCCCCAGCATTTT
NA,many,TRBJ2-2,TRBV3-1,CASSARSADTGELFF,TGTGCCAGCAGCGCAAGAAGTGCAGACACCGGGGAGCTGTTTTTT
TRBD2,few,TRBJ2-1,TRBV20-1,CSARDRTSGRPGEQFF,TGCAGTGCTAGAGATCGGACTAGCGGGAGGCCGGGTGAGCAGTTCTTC
TRBD1,few,TRBJ1-1,TRBV3-1,CASSQRRNRGGYNTEAFF,TGTGCCAGCAGCCAACGAAGGAATCGAGGGGGCTACAACACTGAAGCTTTCTTT
TRBD2,NA,TRBJ2-1,TRBV20-1,CSAAGLAFSGEQFF,TGCAGTGCCGCAGGACTAGCGTTTAGTGGTGAGCAGTTCTTC
NA,many,TRBJ2-1,TRBV6-2/TRBV6-3,CASTKGHASSYNEQFF,TGTGCCAGCACAAAAGGACACGCGAGCTCCTACAATGAGCAGTTCTTC
NA,few,TRBJ2-5,TRBV5-5,CASSLTFHTQETQYF,TGTGCCAGCAGCTTGACTTTTCACACCCAAGAGACCCAGTACTTC
NA,NA,TRBJ2-7,TRBV7-9,CASSLGNPDYEQYF,TGTGCCAGCAGCTTAGGTAATCCAGACTACGAGCAGTACTTC
TRBD2,NA,TRBJ2-5,TRBV10-3,CAISPGVAGERETQYF,TGTGCCATCAGCCCAGGGGTAGCGGGAGAAAGGGAGACCCAGTACTTC
TRBD1,NA,TRBJ2-6,TRBV7-6,CASSSSGQGLNYVLTF,TGTGCCAGCAGCTCGTCAGGACAGGGGCTTAATTACGTCCTGACTTTC
NA,NA,TRBJ1-2,TRBV27,CASRKGGKLGYTF,TGTGCCAGCAGAAAAGGAGGGAAGCTTGGCTACACCTTC
TRBD2,NA,TRBJ2-7,TRBV10-3,CAIQRAGGYEQYF,TGTGCCATCCAGAGAGCGGGGGGCTACGAGCAGTACTTC
NA,few,TRBJ2-7,TRBV2,CASRDRHEQYF,TGTGCCAGCAGGGACCGACACGAGCAGTACTTC
NA,NA,TRBJ2-5,TRBV7-9,CASSWAERETQYF,TGTGCCAGCAGCTGGGCGGAGAGAGAGACCCAGTACTTC
NA,many,TRBJ2-1,TRBV27,CASSWDHRPYNEQFF,TGTGCCAGCAGTTGGGACCACCGACCCTACAATGAGCAGTTCTTC
NA,few,TRBJ2-7,TRBV18,CASSPYRDTTYEQYF,TGTGCCAGCTCACCGTATCGGGACACCACCTACGAGCAGTACTTC
NA,few,TRBJ2-5,TRBV7-8,CASSFREEQYF,TGTGCCAGCAGCTTCCGGGAAGAGCAGTACTTC
TRBD1,NA,TRBJ1-2,TRBV19,CASSDGTGGFSNYGYTF,TGTGCCAGTAGCGACGGGACAGGGGGCTTTTCTAACTATGGCTACACCTTC
NA,NA,TRBJ2-3,TRBV20-1,CRARDWAGSSTDTQYF,TGCAGAGCTAGAGATTGGGCGGGGAGCAGCACAGATACGCAGTATTTT
TRBD1,many,TRBJ2-7,TRBV3-1,CASSLTGQGSYEQYF,TGTGCCAGCAGCCTAACGGGACAGGGCTCCTACGAGCAGTACTTC
TRBD2,few,TRBJ2-1,TRBV7-9,CASSLEALAGLYNEQFF,TGTGCCAGCAGCTTAGAGGCGCTAGCGGGTTTATACAATGAGCAGTTCTTC
NA,NA,TRBJ2-1,TRBV20-1,CSARDRSGHSYNEQFF,TGCAGTGCTAGAGACCGCAGCGGGCACTCCTACAATGAGCAGTTCTTC
TRBD1,few,TRBJ2-7,TRBV20-1,CSAAEGQGFGYEQYF,TGCAGTGCTGCGGAGGGACAGGGTTTTGGTTACGAGCAGTACTTC
NA,few,TRBJ2-1,TRBV7-9,CASSGGAVPRVHNEQFF,TGTGCCAGCAGCGGTGGGGCGGTCCCCCGAGTCCACAATGAGCAGTTCTTC
TRBD2,once,TRBJ2-2,TRBV27,CASNMGLAGGTGELFF,TGTGCCAGCAACATGGGACTAGCGGGAGGGACCGGGGAGCTGTTTTTT
NA,few,TRBJ2-7,TRBV20-1,CSAEHTGSRGTYEQYF,TGCAGTGCCGAACACACAGGGTCTCGGGGAACCTACGAGCAGTACTTC
NA,NA,TRBJ2-3,TRBV9,CASSVGGAADTQYF,TGTGCCAGCAGCGTAGGGGGGGCCGCTGATACGCAGTATTTT
NA,NA,TRBJ1-2,TRBV4-2,CASSLRQGPHGYTF,TGTGCCAGCAGCCTACGTCAAGGGCCTCATGGCTACACCTTC
NA,many,TRBJ2-7,TRBV21-1,CASTLTGTSDEQYF,TGTGCCAGCACCCTAACCGGGACTAGCGATGAGCAGTACTTC
NA,few,TRBJ2-2,TRBV18,CASSPLVRPGELFF,TGTGCCAGCTCACCTTTAGTCCGGCCCGGGGAGCTGTTTTTT
NA,few,TRBJ2-7,TRBV20-1,CSADSTYEQYF,TGCAGTGCCGACAGTACCTACGAGCAGTACTTC
TRBD1,few,TRBJ1-2,TRBV4-1,CASSPDRGTNYGYTF,TGCGCCAGCAGCCCCGACAGGGGAACTAACTATGGCTACACCTTC
NA,NA,TRBJ1-2,TRBV5-6,CASSLSGIENYGYTF,TGTGCCAGCAGCTTGTCGGGGATCGAGAACTATGGCTACACCTTC
TRBD2,NA,TRBJ2-7,TRBV20-1,CSASPGLVREQYF,TGCAGTGCATCGCCGGGACTAGTTCGGGAGCAGTACTTC